This TCR beta chain was sequenced in a study of identical twins. Points from the study as a whole: Abundant cord blood beta clonotypes carried fewer insertions; memory repertoires showed none. The analysis was cross-sectional rather than longitudinal within donors. Models predicted less out-of-frame TCR alpha sharing in monozygotic twins than was found.

One entry per CDR3 protein, called by TCRdb with MiXCR from the 5' RACE reads. The sample consists of 550,000 to 800,000 distinct CDR3 sequences, less than 9% of them appearing once. Healthy Caucasians were all of the donors. This clonotype was found many times. Antigen specificity is unknown. The same data also contributed to another study, on yellow fever vaccine responses in identical twins.

Sequenced: PBMCs. This TCR was sampled from a woman in her late teens or twenties in good health.

The CDR3 DNA reads as TGTGCCAGCAGCCCTATTTTTGGCACTGAAGCTTTCTTT. The encoded protein is CASSPIFGTEAFF. The chain has TRBV3-1 and TRBJ1-1, with D unclear. This CDR3 has 13 amino acids. V was clipped by 4 bases and J by 4 bases, with 10 bases between them. Germline CDR1 and CDR2: LGHDT and YNNKEL (reference sequence).